A single sample is the source of the 10 T cell receptor beta chains below, sequenced in a study of response to subunit inactivated influenza vaccine. TCRdb analysed the RT-PCR reads with MiXCR anew, one entry per CDR3 protein. The table includes 400,000 to 650,000 distinct CDR3 sequences, more than 7% detected once. The sequencing here drew on PBMCs from blood, taken 23 to 25 months after vaccination. The receptors stem from a man aged 50-75 years who received an inactivated influenza vaccine.

J is TRBJ2-1 and V is TRBV6-2 or TRBV6-3; either TRBD1 or TRBD2 may supply D (6 bases each). The CDR3 sequence is 15 residues long. V lost 6 bases and J 8 bases, leaving 20 bases between the germline ends. Germline V gene sequence: CDR1 MNHEY, CDR2 SVGEGT. CDR3 residues: CASRANTGTRDEQFF. DNA of the CDR3: TGTGCCAGCAGAGCGAACACAGGGACTCGGGATGAGCAGTTCTTC.

The V and J genes are TRBV7-9 and TRBJ2-5; D gene uncertain. V was shortened by 5 bases and J by 3 bases, with 10 bases between the two germline ends. The CDR3 loop spans 13 amino acids. Germline CDR1 is SEHNR and CDR2 is FQNEAQ (reference sequence). CDR3 DNA sequence: TGTGCCAGCAGCCCTACCCTCAAAGAGACCCAGTACTTC. Protein: CASSPTLKETQYF.

DNA for the CDR3: TGTGCCAGCAGCTTCGAAGCGGAGCCCTACTACAATGAGCAGTTCTTC. Protein product: CASSFEAEPYYNEQFF. V and J are TRBV7-3 and TRBJ2-1; a weak D match, TRBD2 (5 bases). Germline V gene data show CDR1 as SGHTA and CDR2 as FQGTGA. Trimming removed 3 bases from V and 3 bases from J, with 15 bases in between. CDR3 size: 16 residues.

The chain joins TRBV12-3 or TRBV12-4 to TRBJ1-2; D is undetermined. V lost 6 bases and J lost 8, with 16 bases in between. The CDR3 contains 13 residues. The CDR3 sequence is CASRRGAWRGYTF. The DNA of the CDR3 is TGTGCCAGCAGGAGAGGAGCTTGGCGCGGCTACACCTTC.

The V and J genes are TRBV6-1 and TRBJ2-5; D is perhaps TRBD2 (6 bases). V was clipped by 2 bases and J by 4 bases, with 14 bases between them. Germline lookup yields CDR1 MNHNS and CDR2 SASEGT. The CDR3 has 15 residues. The CDR3 nucleotides read TGTGCCAGCAGTGAACTGGGGGGTTCGGCAGAGACCCAGTACTTC. This translates into CASSELGGSAETQYF.

The CDR3 here is CASSSGEGKDTEAFF. CDR3 nucleotides: TGTGCCAGCAGCTCGGGTGAAGGGAAGGACACTGAAGCTTTCTTT. This chain uses TRBV2 with TRBJ1-1; D uncertain. Per germline, CDR1 SNHLY and CDR2 FYNNEI. Trimming stripped 6 bases from V and 3 bases from J, with 17 bases between. There are 15 residues in the CDR3.

This chain joins TRBV4-1 and TRBJ1-2; TRBD1 is a possible D gene (5 bases). The CDR3 contains 14 residues. CDR1 is MGHRA, CDR2 YSYEKL, per germline. With 5 bases removed from V and 4 bases from J, the gap between germline ends came to 14 bases. The CDR3 sequence: CASSVGGEGYGYTF. The CDR3 DNA reads TGCGCCAGCAGCGTTGGGGGGGAGGGCTATGGCTACACCTTC.

A few counts support this clonotype. The chain recombines TRBV29-1 with TRBJ2-2, with D tentatively TRBD1 or TRBD2 (5 bases each). Trimming took off 4 bases at V and 3 bases at J, with 12 bases between the two ends. Germline V gene data show CDR1 as SQVTM and CDR2 as ANQGSEA. CDR3 length: 14 amino acids. CDR3 in DNA: TGCAGCGTTGGGACCGGGGCGGACACCGGGGAGCTGTTTTTT. It is translated as CSVGTGADTGELFF.

This clonotype was detected a few times. This chain uses TRBV4-1 with TRBJ1-2, with a possible D match to TRBD1 (5 bases). With 2 bases removed from V and 1 base from J, the gap between germline ends came to 8 bases. CDR3 length: 14 amino acids. CDR1 is MGHRA, CDR2 YSYEKL, per germline. The CDR3 sequence is CASSQFGGNYGYTF. Here the CDR3 DNA reads TGCGCCAGCAGCCAATTCGGGGGTAACTATGGCTACACCTTC.

This clonotype was counted only a few times. The J gene is TRBJ2-1, the V gene TRBV30; D may be TRBD2 (6 bases). The CDR3 length is 15 residues. V was shortened by 8 bases and J by 2 bases, with 19 bases between the two germline ends. Germline values: CDR1 GTSNPN, CDR2 SVGIG (reference sequence). CDR3 region: CAGGTYLETYNEQFF. CDR3 coding DNA: TGTGCCGGGGGGACCTACCTAGAAACCTACAATGAGCAGTTCTTC.